This TCR beta chain came from a study of tumor-infiltrating lymphocytes in primary liver carcinoma (dated by TCRdb to between 2016 and 2019). Concerning the study at large: The five patients, three men and two women aged 30 to 69 years, had hepatocellular carcinoma (four) or combined HCC and intrahepatic cholangiocarcinoma (one). Tumors of the five patients were stage T1-T3 N0M0 with maximum diameters of roughly 4.2 to 11 cm. Each sample produced roughly 3.65 to 7.5 million productive TCRbeta reads, and read depth showed no significant difference between tissue types. Across five regions of each liver tumor, along with adjacent normal tissue and blood, the study brought together TCRbeta repertoire sequencing, expression microarrays and whole-exome sequencing. TCRbeta repertoire sequencing covered about 35 specimens from 5 patients: roughly 25 tumor regions, 5 adjacent noncancerous liver tissues and 5 peripheral blood samples. To link TCRbeta repertoire diversity to the local molecular phenotype, the 20 to 25 tumor region samples were profiled with Agilent mRNA microarrays. High reproducibility was observed for the technical replicate repertoires, with mean shared-clone rates approximately 0.92 and correlation coefficients above 0.95.

The investigation overall reported the following: Only about 7-24% of top clones were found in all five regions of a tumor, suggesting spatial heterogeneity of tumor-infiltrating T cells. With just a few patients in the study, the authors point out that the findings should be validated in a larger study. Repertoire overlap was higher between tumor regions (mean roughly 35%) than tumor-adjacent (approximately 17%) or tumor-blood (about 15%) pairs, consistent with antigen-driven expansion. Because only the TCR beta chain was sequenced and unpaired alpha chains were not captured, true repertoire diversity is likely underestimated. Since the samples were bulk and unsorted, there was no way to compare CD4+ and CD8+ T cell repertoires. A significantly larger repertoire fraction was made up by the top 250 clones in tumors than in blood (p = 0.039).

Concerning this clonotype itself: Its antigen is still unknown. Base qualities are not provided; no much larger clone lies one nucleotide away.

Using a constant-region primer and ProtoScript II reverse transcriptase, TCRbeta-specific cDNA was reverse-transcribed from approximately 0.5 ug total RNA. Three nested multiplex PCR rounds, following a slightly modified ARM-PCR procedure, were used to build the TCRbeta libraries. Each of the first two PCR rounds ran for around 10 cycles using multiplex TRBV1-TRBV30 forward primers together with a Cbeta reverse primer. Sample barcodes and Illumina adapters were added in a final 25-cycle PCR using Deep VentR polymerase. Before sequencing, amplicons of 200-500 bp were gel-purified using a QIAquick gel extraction kit. An Illumina HiSeq 2500 was used to sequence the TCRbeta amplicons, generating 250-bp paired-end reads. The paper's data handling went like this. Reads were quality-trimmed with Trimmomatic v0.33, and paired reads were merged with FLASH v1.2.11 to recover full CDR3 sequences. V, D and J germline segments were assigned to the rearranged TCRbeta sequences by MiGEC v1.2.1b. Clonotype statistics and Shannon-Wiener diversity indices were calculated with VDJtools v1.0.0. To cut down on sampling bias, every analysis after diversity analysis relied on just the 250 most abundant clonotypes from each sample. Using fastp trimming at Q25 and MiXCR clonotype assembly, TCRdb reanalyzed the public sequencing data and kept in-frame beta chains. Identical CDR3 proteins give one entry, which carries the most common genes and DNA. The authors' filters were not applied to this entry. Across this sample there are roughly 78,000 distinct CDR3 sequences, with 70% to 75% seen only once. The ten largest clones represent roughly 13% of the sample.

The CDR3 covers 16 residues, taking in both the cysteine and the phenylalanine. Here the CDR3 DNA is all that survives: 48 bases in frame from base 1. V loses 5 bases, J loses 1 base, and the germline ends lie 15 bases apart. CDR1 and CDR2, looked up from the germline V gene, are SQVTM and ANQGSEA. Total RNA and DNA were co-extracted from approximately 20-30 mg of bulk tissue with the AllPrep DNA/RNA mini kit, without cell sorting. About five patients with histopathologically diagnosed primary liver carcinoma underwent surgical resection in China between November 2015 and March 2016. Patients had chronic HBV infection and were treatment-naive at sampling. Five spatially separated regions were sampled per tumor: superior, inferior, left-lateral and right-lateral poles, plus the tumor centre. More than 85% viable tumor cells were found by histology in every tumor sample. Pieces of fresh tumor and adjacent tissue were cut in half, with one half kept in RNAlater at -80 degrees C and the other half sent for histology.

The TCR comes from a woman in her fifties or sixties with primary liver carcinoma and hepatitis B virus infection. The chain is assembled from TRBV29-1 and TRBJ2-6, and TRBD2 may be the D gene, going by 5 matching bases. Sequenced input: liver tumor tissue from sampling region 4. This sample's cell subset or site label indicates: tumor region T4, right-lateral pole. The DNA is TGCAGCGTTAACCTGGGAGAAGTATCTGGGGCCAACGTCCTGACTTTC. This yields the protein CSVNLGEVSGANVLTF.